This TCR beta chain stems from a study of blood T cells in healthy people across ages. Donors were systemically healthy Caucasian individuals from Russia aged roughly 6 to 95 years. The authors drew roughly 9.8 milliliters of peripheral blood from each donor. Primed by a sample-barcoded 5' primer and a J-beta primer mix, a second PCR proceeded for about 6 to 11 cycles. TCRdb independently ran MiXCR on the 5' RACE reads; one entry per CDR3 protein. The table has about 800,000 distinct CDR3 sequences, approximately 25% seen once. Trimming pared 3 bases from V and 0 bases from J, leaving 15 bases between. Germline CDR1 and CDR2: MNHEY and SMNVEV (reference sequence). The CDR3 is 18 amino acids. A further study also used this sample, focusing on T cells of mothers and their children. Turning to that study: RNA was extracted, and all of it went into cDNA synthesis at around 1.4 ug per 15 ul. There were no persistent microchimeric T cell clones detected.

The receptor was derived from a boy aged 5-17 years in good health. The specimen was blood. This sequence joins TRBV27 and TRBJ2-6, with D perhaps TRBD1 (6 bases). CDR3 sequence reads: CASSFDGGLISGANVLTF. CDR3 nucleotides: TGTGCCAGCAGTTTTGATGGGGGCTTAATCTCTGGGGCCAACGTCCTGACTTTC.